These T cell receptor beta chains were read from a single sample in a study of blood T cells in healthy people across ages. MiXCR, applied by TCRdb to the 5' RACE reads, yields one record per CDR3 protein. The sample lists 780,000 or so distinct CDR3 sequences, roughly 50% occurring once. Sequencing used blood. The receptors shown here come from a man aged 40-55 years in good health. CDR3s include the opening cysteine and the closing phenylalanine or tryptophan. A D gene is named only where the DNA matches it firmly. Rows give clone size only sometimes, using once, few, many, or a class for an expanded clone.

CDR3nt: TGTGCCAGCAGCACCGGCCCAGGGGCAGTGATTTCCCAGTACTTC
CDR3aa: CASSTGPGAVISQYF
v_gene: TRBV21-1
j_gene: TRBJ2-5
d_gene: -
abundance: -

CDR3nt: TGTGCCAGCAGCGTAGCAGCAAGGAGCGGGGAGACCCAGTACTTC
CDR3aa: CASSVAARSGETQYF
v_gene: TRBV9
j_gene: TRBJ2-5
d_gene: -
abundance: -

CDR3nt: TGTGCCACTTCGCGGGTCTTCCTGGCGGGTCAAGAGACCCAGTACTTC
CDR3aa: CATSRVFLAGQETQYF
v_gene: TRBV6-2/TRBV6-3
j_gene: TRBJ2-5
d_gene: -
abundance: few

CDR3nt: TGTGCCAGCAGCTTACGGGGGCGGAGGGAGACCCAGTACTTC
CDR3aa: CASSLRGRRETQYF
v_gene: TRBV7-2
j_gene: TRBJ2-5
d_gene: -
abundance: -

CDR3nt: TGCGCCAGCAGCACGAACTACAGGGGGACTGAGCAGTTCTTC
CDR3aa: CASSTNYRGTEQFF
v_gene: TRBV5-1
j_gene: TRBJ2-1
d_gene: TRBD1
abundance: -

CDR3nt: TGTGCCAGCAGCCCATACGCCCAGGGGGCCTACACTGAAGCTTTCTTT
CDR3aa: CASSPYAQGAYTEAFF
v_gene: TRBV5-5
j_gene: TRBJ1-1
d_gene: TRBD1
abundance: -

CDR3nt: TGCAGTGCTAGTTCGGGGCCAGTCACAGATACGCAGTATTTT
CDR3aa: CSASSGPVTDTQYF
v_gene: TRBV20-1
j_gene: TRBJ2-3
d_gene: -
abundance: once

CDR3nt: TGTGCTAGCGCCTTGGGTAGCGGGGGGGGGTTAGCCAAAAACATTCAGTACTTC
CDR3aa: CASALGSGGGLAKNIQYF
v_gene: TRBV28
j_gene: TRBJ2-4
d_gene: TRBD2
abundance: -

CDR3nt: TGTGCCAGCAGCCAGGGGAGACAGGGGGCAGGTAGTACCCAGTACTTC
CDR3aa: CASSQGRQGAGSTQYF
v_gene: TRBV3-1
j_gene: TRBJ2-5
d_gene: TRBD1
abundance: -

CDR3nt: TGTGCCAGCAGCTTAGTTGGGAACCGAGGGACTGAAGCTTTCTTT
CDR3aa: CASSLVGNRGTEAFF
v_gene: TRBV7-9
j_gene: TRBJ1-1
d_gene: -
abundance: -

CDR3nt: TGTGCCAGTGAAAGCACAGATACGCAGTATTTT
CDR3aa: CASESTDTQYF
v_gene: TRBV19
j_gene: TRBJ2-3
d_gene: -
abundance: -

CDR3nt: TGTGCCAGCGGACGAACTAGCGGCTACAATGAGCAGTACTTC
CDR3aa: CASGRTSGYNEQYF
v_gene: TRBV6-1
j_gene: TRBJ2-5
d_gene: TRBD2
abundance: few

CDR3nt: TGTGCCAGCAGCCGTCTCCCATCGGATCTCGATGCGCCCCAAGAGACCCAGTACTTC
CDR3aa: CASSRLPSDLDAPQETQYF
v_gene: TRBV11-2
j_gene: TRBJ2-5
d_gene: -
abundance: -

CDR3nt: TGTGCCAGCCGATCCCGAGAGACCCAGTACTTC
CDR3aa: CASRSRETQYF
v_gene: TRBV12-3/TRBV12-4
j_gene: TRBJ2-5
d_gene: -
abundance: -

CDR3nt: TGCGCCAGCAGCCTAGGCAGGGAAAACAATGAGCAGTTCTTC
CDR3aa: CASSLGRENNEQFF
v_gene: TRBV4-1
j_gene: TRBJ2-1
d_gene: -
abundance: -

CDR3nt: TGTACCAGTAGTAAGAATTACGTTTGGACAGGCGCTAACTATGGCTACACCTTC
CDR3aa: CTSSKNYVWTGANYGYTF
v_gene: TRBV19
j_gene: TRBJ1-2
d_gene: TRBD1
abundance: -

CDR3nt: TGTGCCAGCAGCGAAGGGACTAGCGGGGATGAGACCCAGTACTTC
CDR3aa: CASSEGTSGDETQYF
v_gene: TRBV11-2
j_gene: TRBJ2-5
d_gene: TRBD2
abundance: -

CDR3nt: TGTGCCAGCACCGGGGCAGGGATGATGACAGATACGCAGTATTTT
CDR3aa: CASTGAGMMTDTQYF
v_gene: TRBV28
j_gene: TRBJ2-3
d_gene: -
abundance: -

CDR3nt: TGTGCCAGCATTAGGCAGGGCGGGGGAGATACCCGTACGCAGTATTTT
CDR3aa: CASIRQGGGDTRTQYF
v_gene: TRBV12-3/TRBV12-4
j_gene: TRBJ2-3
d_gene: TRBD2
abundance: few

CDR3nt: TGTGCCAGCTCACCAGAGGGCAAGAACACTGAAGCTTTCTTT
CDR3aa: CASSPEGKNTEAFF
v_gene: TRBV18
j_gene: TRBJ1-1
d_gene: -
abundance: -

CDR3nt: TGCAGCGTTGTCAGGGGAGCGCCCTACGAGCAGTACTTC
CDR3aa: CSVVRGAPYEQYF
v_gene: TRBV29-1
j_gene: TRBJ2-7
d_gene: -
abundance: once

CDR3nt: TGCAGCGTTGACTCGGTGGGCATTCAGTACTTC
CDR3aa: CSVDSVGIQYF
v_gene: TRBV29-1
j_gene: TRBJ2-4
d_gene: -
abundance: few

CDR3nt: TGTGCCAGCAGCCGACAACTAGCGGGAGTAGAAACAGATACGCAGTATTTT
CDR3aa: CASSRQLAGVETDTQYF
v_gene: TRBV3-1
j_gene: TRBJ2-3
d_gene: TRBD2
abundance: -

CDR3nt: TGTGCCAGCCAGAACGGAGGAAAGTACGAGCAGTACTTC
CDR3aa: CASQNGGKYEQYF
v_gene: TRBV2
j_gene: TRBJ2-7
d_gene: -
abundance: -

CDR3nt: TGTGCCATCAGTGATTCCCTTGGGGCGAGCTCCTACAATGAGCAGTACTTC
CDR3aa: CAISDSLGASSYNEQYF
v_gene: TRBV10-3
j_gene: TRBJ2-7
d_gene: -
abundance: -

CDR3nt: TGTGCCAGCAGCCGGACGGTTAATCAGCCCCAGCATTTT
CDR3aa: CASSRTVNQPQHF
v_gene: TRBV9
j_gene: TRBJ1-5
d_gene: -
abundance: -

CDR3nt: TGCGCCAGCAGTAAACGGGGGGCCCTAGAAGAGACCCAGTACTTC
CDR3aa: CASSKRGALEETQYF
v_gene: TRBV5-1
j_gene: TRBJ2-5
d_gene: -
abundance: -

CDR3nt: TGCAGTGCTAGAAAGCCCGGACAGGGGGCGCAGGCCGAGCAGTACTTC
CDR3aa: CSARKPGQGAQAEQYF
v_gene: TRBV20-1
j_gene: TRBJ2-7
d_gene: TRBD1
abundance: -

CDR3nt: TGTGCCAGCAGCTTGCGGCAGGTGGTCGGGGGCACTGAAGCTTTCTTT
CDR3aa: CASSLRQVVGGTEAFF
v_gene: TRBV7-9
j_gene: TRBJ1-1
d_gene: -
abundance: once

CDR3nt: TGTGCCAGCAGTCCCGGGATCTCCAAAAACATTCAGTACTTC
CDR3aa: CASSPGISKNIQYF
v_gene: TRBV28
j_gene: TRBJ2-4
d_gene: -
abundance: few

CDR3nt: TGCAGCGTTGAAGATTGGGCTAGCGGGAACTACGAGCAGTACTTC
CDR3aa: CSVEDWASGNYEQYF
v_gene: TRBV29-1
j_gene: TRBJ2-7
d_gene: TRBD2
abundance: -

CDR3nt: TGCGCCAGCAGCGGCCGGGCAAACCAAGAGACCCAGTACTTC
CDR3aa: CASSGRANQETQYF
v_gene: TRBV5-1
j_gene: TRBJ2-5
d_gene: -
abundance: few

CDR3nt: TGTGCCATCAGTGAGTCGACACACCAAGAGACCCAGTACTTC
CDR3aa: CAISESTHQETQYF
v_gene: TRBV10-3
j_gene: TRBJ2-5
d_gene: -
abundance: -

CDR3nt: TGCAGCGTTGGTGCAGGAAAGCCAGATACGCAGTATTTT
CDR3aa: CSVGAGKPDTQYF
v_gene: TRBV29-1
j_gene: TRBJ2-3
d_gene: -
abundance: once

CDR3nt: TGCAGCTTCAGACTAGCGGGAGGCTACGAGCAGTACTTC
CDR3aa: CSFRLAGGYEQYF
v_gene: TRBV29-1
j_gene: TRBJ2-7
d_gene: TRBD2
abundance: -

CDR3nt: TGCCGTGGGGCGGGACAGACGGGATCTGGCTACACCTTC
CDR3aa: CRGAGQTGSGYTF
v_gene: TRBV20-1
j_gene: TRBJ1-2
d_gene: TRBD1
abundance: -

CDR3nt: TGCAGTGCTAGAAAAGGGGTCCCTAGCTACAATGAGCAGTTCTTC
CDR3aa: CSARKGVPSYNEQFF
v_gene: TRBV20-1
j_gene: TRBJ2-1
d_gene: -
abundance: once

CDR3nt: TGTGCCAGCAGTCCCGGCCGGAGATCAGATACGCAGTATTTT
CDR3aa: CASSPGRRSDTQYF
v_gene: TRBV28
j_gene: TRBJ2-3
d_gene: -
abundance: -

CDR3nt: TGCGCCAGCAGCCAAGTGCAGGGAGGGTTAAAGCTGTTTTTT
CDR3aa: CASSQVQGGLKLFF
v_gene: TRBV4-1
j_gene: TRBJ2-2
d_gene: TRBD2
abundance: -

CDR3nt: TGTGCCAGCAGTCCGACTAGCGGGAGATTGTATGAGCAGTTCTTC
CDR3aa: CASSPTSGRLYEQFF
v_gene: TRBV28
j_gene: TRBJ2-1
d_gene: TRBD2
abundance: -

CDR3nt: TGTGCCAGCAGTGACCGGGCGCGAGGGGAGACCCAGTACTTC
CDR3aa: CASSDRARGETQYF
v_gene: TRBV9
j_gene: TRBJ2-5
d_gene: -
abundance: -

CDR3nt: TGTGCCAGCAGGGAGCCGGGACTAGCGGGAGAGGCCAAAAACATTCAGTACTTC
CDR3aa: CASREPGLAGEAKNIQYF
v_gene: TRBV6-2/TRBV6-3
j_gene: TRBJ2-4
d_gene: TRBD2
abundance: few

CDR3nt: TGTGCCAGCAGCATACAGGGGGCCGCCGAGCAGTACTTC
CDR3aa: CASSIQGAAEQYF
v_gene: TRBV7-9
j_gene: TRBJ2-7
d_gene: TRBD1
abundance: -

CDR3nt: TGCAGCGTTGAAGACTTGGACACCCCGAGAAATGGCTACACCTTC
CDR3aa: CSVEDLDTPRNGYTF
v_gene: TRBV29-1
j_gene: TRBJ1-2
d_gene: -
abundance: -

CDR3nt: TGCGCCAGCAGAGTTCGAGGGGACAGCTCCTATAATTCACCCCTCCACTTT
CDR3aa: CASRVRGDSSYNSPLHF
v_gene: TRBV5-1
j_gene: TRBJ1-6
d_gene: TRBD1
abundance: -

CDR3nt: TGTGCCAGCAGCTTGCCTGTAAAAGAGACCCAGTACTTC
CDR3aa: CASSLPVKETQYF
v_gene: TRBV7-2
j_gene: TRBJ2-5
d_gene: -
abundance: few

CDR3nt: TGTGCCAGCAGTTCCTCCGACTACAATGAGCAGTTCTTC
CDR3aa: CASSSSDYNEQFF
v_gene: TRBV28
j_gene: TRBJ2-1
d_gene: -
abundance: -

CDR3nt: TGTGCCAGCAGCGGCAGGGGGGGCAATGAGCAGTTCTTC
CDR3aa: CASSGRGGNEQFF
v_gene: TRBV14
j_gene: TRBJ2-1
d_gene: -
abundance: -

CDR3nt: TGCGCCAGCAACGTAAACCCAGCAGAGACCCAGTACTTC
CDR3aa: CASNVNPAETQYF
v_gene: TRBV5-1
j_gene: TRBJ2-5
d_gene: -
abundance: few

CDR3nt: TGTGCCAGCAGCTTAGCGAGCCCGCCTTCGAACACCGGGGAGCTGTTTTTT
CDR3aa: CASSLASPPSNTGELFF
v_gene: TRBV7-9
j_gene: TRBJ2-2
d_gene: -
abundance: -

CDR3nt: TGTGCCAGCAGCTTTTCTACAGATAGGAACGAGCAGTACTTC
CDR3aa: CASSFSTDRNEQYF
v_gene: TRBV13
j_gene: TRBJ2-7
d_gene: -
abundance: -

CDR3nt: TGCAGTGCACCTAGACCGGGGGCGGACCAAGAGACCCAGTACTTC
CDR3aa: CSAPRPGADQETQYF
v_gene: TRBV20-1
j_gene: TRBJ2-5
d_gene: -
abundance: -